What follows is one T cell receptor (beta chain) and its context. Its specific antigen is unknown. Qualities for individual bases were not recorded, and no much larger clone is one base off. The entry originates in a study of metastatic and nonmetastatic thyroid tumors (dated by TCRdb to 2020 to 2021). With respect to the entire study: The researchers compared repertoires between peripheral blood samples and tumor or nodule tissue samples from patients with malignant or benign thyroid disease. Results the study describes overall, beyond this receptor: In both blood and tumor samples, malignant tumors were reported to have significantly higher TCR beta diversity than benign nodules.

V ends up 7 bases short and J 0 bases short, with an unmatched junction base count of 10. CDR3 length: 16 amino acids, cysteine to phenylalanine. The retained sequence is limited to the CDR3, 48 bases, with the frame set at the first base. The germline V gene yields SNHLY for CDR1 and FYNNEI for CDR2. The library was generated by PCR. Instrument on record: Illumina HiSeq 4000. High-throughput sequencing was used to profile the CDR3 region of the TCR beta-chain in every patient. The paper's data handling went like this. CDR3 differences across clinicopathological groups were used to build a classifier for discriminating distant-metastatic papillary thyroid cancer patients. The Shannon index was used to assess repertoire diversity, and the Morisita-Horn index was used to assess tumor-blood repertoire similarity. TCRdb itself trimmed the public reads at Q25 with fastp, ran MiXCR and retained productive beta chains. None of the V and J calls come from the authors' own analysis; TCRdb made them. Across this sample there are some 29,000 clones, with around 4% seen only once. The ten largest clones capture roughly 3.1% of the sample.

Before undergoing thyroid surgery, none of the patients had been given any kind of treatment. Patient clinical samples collected from the early 2010s to the late 2010s were retrospectively analysed using T-cell receptor beta sequencing. In this chain, TRBV2 is recombined with TRBJ2-3, with 7 junctional bases fitting TRBD2. Sequenced input: blood. The TCR comes from a male donor with papillary thyroid cancer or a benign thyroid nodule (not recorded which). Some clones in this sample may be carry-over from other donors' samples. DNA sequence: TGTGCCAGCACCTATCTAGCGGCAACTAGCACAGATACGCAGTATTTT. The resulting protein is CASTYLAATSTDTQYF.